This T cell receptor (beta chain) was sequenced for a study of T cells after yellow fever vaccination. Turning to this clonotype: The antigen is undetermined.

The 5'RACE template-switching step produced TCR cDNA and added a universal primer site and UMIs. TCRdb ran MiXCR on the 5' RACE reads and lists one entry per CDR3 protein. Of 500,000 to 550,000 distinct CDR3 sequences in the sample, around a fifth were seen once. Study results and limitations: Among all clonotypes, a small share was observed in both CD4 and CD8 compartments. Sorted repertoires could include abundant contaminating clonotypes from bulk cells.

CDR3 length: 14 amino acids. Germline CDR1 reads MNHEY; CDR2 reads SMNVEV (reference sequence). V shed 4 bases and J shed 9 bases, with 16 bases lying between them. The chain joins TRBV27 to TRBJ2-1; unclear D gene. The TCR comes from a man between 18 and 29 years old who received the YFV17D yellow fever vaccine. Specimen: PBMCs, collected roughly 20 days after the first yellow fever vaccination. Written as DNA, the CDR3 is TGTGCCAGCAGTTCATCCCGCCGGCGCGGTGAGCAGTTCTTC. Translation gives CASSSSRRRGEQFF.